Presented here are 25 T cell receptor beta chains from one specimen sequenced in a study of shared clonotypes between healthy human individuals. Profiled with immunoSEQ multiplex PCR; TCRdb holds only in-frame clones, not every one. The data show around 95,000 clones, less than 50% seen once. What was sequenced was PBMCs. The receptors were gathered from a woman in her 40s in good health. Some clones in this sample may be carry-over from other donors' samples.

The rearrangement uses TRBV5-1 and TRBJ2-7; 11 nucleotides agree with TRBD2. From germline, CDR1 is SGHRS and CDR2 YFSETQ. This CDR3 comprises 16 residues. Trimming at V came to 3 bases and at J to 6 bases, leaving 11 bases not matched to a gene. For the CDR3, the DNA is TGCGCCAGCAGCTCCCTTTGGCTAGCGGGAGGATCCGAGCAGTACTTC. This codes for CASSSLWLAGGSEQYF.

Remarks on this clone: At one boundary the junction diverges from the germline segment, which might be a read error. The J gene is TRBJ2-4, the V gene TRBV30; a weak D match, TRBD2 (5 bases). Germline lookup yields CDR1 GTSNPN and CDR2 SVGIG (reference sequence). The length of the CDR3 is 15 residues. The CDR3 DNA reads TGTACCTGGAGTGTACCCAGCGGAGCCAAAAACATTCAGTACTTC. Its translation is CTWSVPSGAKNIQYF.

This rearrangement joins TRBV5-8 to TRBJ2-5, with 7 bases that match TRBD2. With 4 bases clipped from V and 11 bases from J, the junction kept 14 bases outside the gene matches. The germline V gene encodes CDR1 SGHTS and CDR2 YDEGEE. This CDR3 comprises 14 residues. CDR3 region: CASSRKWGGYEQYF. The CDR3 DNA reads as TGTGCCAGCAGCCGGAAGTGGGGGGGATATGAGCAGTACTTC.

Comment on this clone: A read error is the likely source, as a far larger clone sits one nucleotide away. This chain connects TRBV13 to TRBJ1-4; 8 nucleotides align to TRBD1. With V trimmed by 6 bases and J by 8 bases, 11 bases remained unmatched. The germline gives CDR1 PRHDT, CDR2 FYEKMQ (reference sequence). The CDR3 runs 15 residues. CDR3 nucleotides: TGTGCCAGCAGTGAAATTCGGACAGGGTGGGAAAAACTGTTTTTT. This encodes CASSEIRTGWEKLFF.

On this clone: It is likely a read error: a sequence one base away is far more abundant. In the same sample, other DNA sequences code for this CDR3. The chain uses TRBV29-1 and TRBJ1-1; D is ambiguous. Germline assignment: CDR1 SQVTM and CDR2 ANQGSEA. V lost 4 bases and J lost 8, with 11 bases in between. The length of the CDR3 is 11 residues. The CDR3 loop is CSVVEGAEAFF. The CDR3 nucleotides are TGCAGCGTTGTTGAGGGAGCGGAAGCTTTCTTT.

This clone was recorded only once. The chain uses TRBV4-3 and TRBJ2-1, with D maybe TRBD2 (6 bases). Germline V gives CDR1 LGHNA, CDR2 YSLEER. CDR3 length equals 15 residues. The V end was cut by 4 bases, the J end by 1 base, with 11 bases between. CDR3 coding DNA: TGCGCCAGCAGCCGTCGGAGGGATTCCTACAATGAGCAGTTCTTC. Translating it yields CASSRRRDSYNEQFF.

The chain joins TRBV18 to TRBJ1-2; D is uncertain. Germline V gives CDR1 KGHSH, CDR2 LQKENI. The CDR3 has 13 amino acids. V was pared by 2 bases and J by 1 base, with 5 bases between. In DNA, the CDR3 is TGTGCCAGCTCACCAGGGGTTAACTATGGCTACACCTTC. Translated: CASSPGVNYGYTF.

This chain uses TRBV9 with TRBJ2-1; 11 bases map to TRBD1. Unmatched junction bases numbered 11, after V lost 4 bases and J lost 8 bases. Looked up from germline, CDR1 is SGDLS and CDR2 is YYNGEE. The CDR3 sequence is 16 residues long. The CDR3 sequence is CASSPPGTGGVYEQFF. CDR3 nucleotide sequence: TGTGCCAGCAGCCCGCCCGGGACAGGGGGGGTGTATGAGCAGTTCTTC.

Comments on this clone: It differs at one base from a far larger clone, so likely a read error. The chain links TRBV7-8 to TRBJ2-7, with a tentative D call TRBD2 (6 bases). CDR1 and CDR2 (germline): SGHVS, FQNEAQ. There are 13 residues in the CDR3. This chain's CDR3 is CACSFGGTTEQYF. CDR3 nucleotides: TGTGCCTGCAGCTTCGGGGGAACTACGGAGCAGTACTTC.

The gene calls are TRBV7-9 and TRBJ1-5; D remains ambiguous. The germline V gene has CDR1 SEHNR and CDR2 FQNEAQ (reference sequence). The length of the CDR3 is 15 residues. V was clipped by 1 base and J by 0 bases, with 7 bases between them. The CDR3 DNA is TGTGCCAGCAGCTTAGGAGGGTATAGCAATCAGCCCCAGCATTTT. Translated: CASSLGGYSNQPQHF.

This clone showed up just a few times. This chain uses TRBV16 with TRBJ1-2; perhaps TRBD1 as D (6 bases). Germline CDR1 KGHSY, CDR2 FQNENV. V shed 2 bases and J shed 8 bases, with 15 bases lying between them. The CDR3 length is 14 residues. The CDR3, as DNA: TGTGCCAGCAGCCAACGGTCTACAGGGAACGGCTACACCTTC. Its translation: CASSQRSTGNGYTF.

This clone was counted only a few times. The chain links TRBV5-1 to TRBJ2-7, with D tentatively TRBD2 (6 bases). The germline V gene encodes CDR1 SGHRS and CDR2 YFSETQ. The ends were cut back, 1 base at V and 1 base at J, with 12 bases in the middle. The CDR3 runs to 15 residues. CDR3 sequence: CASSLSRDSSYEQYF. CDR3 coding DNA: TGCGCCAGCAGCTTGTCCCGGGACTCGTCCTACGAGCAGTACTTC.

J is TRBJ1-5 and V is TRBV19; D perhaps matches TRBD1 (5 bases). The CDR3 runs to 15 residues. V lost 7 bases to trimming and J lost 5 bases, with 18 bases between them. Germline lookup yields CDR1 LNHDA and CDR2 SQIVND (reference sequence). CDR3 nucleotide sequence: TGTGCCAGTAACGAGGGGATCTCCCCATATCAGCCCCAGCATTTT. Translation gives CASNEGISPYQPQHF.

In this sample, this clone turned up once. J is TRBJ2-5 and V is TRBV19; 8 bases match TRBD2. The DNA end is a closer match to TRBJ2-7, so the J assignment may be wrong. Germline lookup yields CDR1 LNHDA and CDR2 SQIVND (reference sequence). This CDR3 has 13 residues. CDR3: CASSIGLAGEQYF. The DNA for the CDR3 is TGTGCCAGTAGTATAGGGCTAGCGGGCGAGCAGTACTTC.

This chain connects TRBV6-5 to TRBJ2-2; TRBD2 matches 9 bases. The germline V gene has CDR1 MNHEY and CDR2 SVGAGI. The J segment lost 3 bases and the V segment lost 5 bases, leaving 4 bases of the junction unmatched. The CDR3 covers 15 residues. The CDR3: CASSPSGTHTGELFF. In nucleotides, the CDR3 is TGTGCCAGCAGTCCTAGCGGGACTCACACCGGGGAGCTGTTTTTT.

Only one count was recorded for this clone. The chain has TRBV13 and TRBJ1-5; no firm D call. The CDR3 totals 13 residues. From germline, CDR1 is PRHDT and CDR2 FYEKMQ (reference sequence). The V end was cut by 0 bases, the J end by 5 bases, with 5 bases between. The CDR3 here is CASSLGRDQPQHF. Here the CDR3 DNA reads TGTGCCAGCAGCTTAGGAAGGGATCAGCCCCAGCATTTT.

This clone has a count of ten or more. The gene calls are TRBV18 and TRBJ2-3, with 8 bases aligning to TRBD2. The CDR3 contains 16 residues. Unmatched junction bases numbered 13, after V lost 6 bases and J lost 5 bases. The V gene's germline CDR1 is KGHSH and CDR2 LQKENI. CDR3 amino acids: CASSPGIAGTGDTQYF. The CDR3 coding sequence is TGTGCCAGCTCCCCGGGGATAGCGGGAACTGGAGATACGCAGTATTTT.

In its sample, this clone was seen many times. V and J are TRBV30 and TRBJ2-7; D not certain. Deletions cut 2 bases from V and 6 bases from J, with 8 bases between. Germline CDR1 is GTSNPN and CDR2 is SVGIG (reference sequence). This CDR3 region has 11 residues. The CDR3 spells CAWSPSLEQYF. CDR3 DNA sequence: TGTGCCTGGAGTCCGAGTCTCGAGCAGTACTTC.

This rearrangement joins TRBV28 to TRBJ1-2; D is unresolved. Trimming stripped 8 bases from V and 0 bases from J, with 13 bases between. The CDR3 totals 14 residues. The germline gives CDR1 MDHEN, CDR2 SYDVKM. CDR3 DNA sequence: TGTGCCAGCTCCGCAGGAGGTACTAACTATGGCTACACCTTC. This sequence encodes CASSAGGTNYGYTF.

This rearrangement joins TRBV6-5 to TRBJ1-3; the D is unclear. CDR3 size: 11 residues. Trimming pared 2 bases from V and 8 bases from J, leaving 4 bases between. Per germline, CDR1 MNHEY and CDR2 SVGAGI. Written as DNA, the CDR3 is TGTGCCAGCAGTTACGCGGACACCATATATTTT. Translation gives CASSYADTIYF.

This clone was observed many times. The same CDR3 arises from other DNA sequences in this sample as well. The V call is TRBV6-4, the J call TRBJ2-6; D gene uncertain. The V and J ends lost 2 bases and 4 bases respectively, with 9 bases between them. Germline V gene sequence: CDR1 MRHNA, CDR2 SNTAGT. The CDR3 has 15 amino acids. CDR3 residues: CASSDPQAGANVLTF. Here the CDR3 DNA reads TGTGCCAGCAGTGACCCCCAGGCAGGGGCCAACGTCCTGACTTTC.

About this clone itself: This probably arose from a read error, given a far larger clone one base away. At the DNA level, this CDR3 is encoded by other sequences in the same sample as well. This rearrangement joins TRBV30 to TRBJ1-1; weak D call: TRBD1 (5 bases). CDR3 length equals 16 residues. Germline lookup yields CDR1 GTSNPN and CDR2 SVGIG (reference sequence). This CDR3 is CAWSNSRVRPNTEAFF. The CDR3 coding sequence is TGTGCCTGGAGTAATTCCAGGGTTAGGCCGAACACCGAAGCTTTCTTT.

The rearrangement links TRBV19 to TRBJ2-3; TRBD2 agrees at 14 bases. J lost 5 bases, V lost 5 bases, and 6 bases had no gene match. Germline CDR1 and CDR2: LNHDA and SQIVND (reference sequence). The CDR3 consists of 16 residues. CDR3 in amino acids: CASSPRLAGGVDTQYF. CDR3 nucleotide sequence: TGTGCCAGTAGTCCACGACTAGCGGGAGGGGTAGATACGCAGTATTTT.

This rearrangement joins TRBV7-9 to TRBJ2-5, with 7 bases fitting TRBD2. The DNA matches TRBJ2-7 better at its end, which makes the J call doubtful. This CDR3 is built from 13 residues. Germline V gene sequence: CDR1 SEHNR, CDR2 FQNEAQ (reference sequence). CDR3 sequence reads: CASKIERDYEQYF. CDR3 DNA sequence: TGTGCCAGCAAAATCGAGCGGGACTACGAGCAGTACTTC.

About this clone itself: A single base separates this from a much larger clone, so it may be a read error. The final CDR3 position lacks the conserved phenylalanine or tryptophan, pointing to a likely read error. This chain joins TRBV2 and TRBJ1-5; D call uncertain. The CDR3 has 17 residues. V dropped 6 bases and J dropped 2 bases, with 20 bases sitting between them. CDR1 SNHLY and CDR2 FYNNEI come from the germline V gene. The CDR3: CASRATFILTRNQPQHS. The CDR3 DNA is TGTGCCAGCAGGGCGACCTTTATCCTGACTCGCAATCAGCCCCAGCATTCT.